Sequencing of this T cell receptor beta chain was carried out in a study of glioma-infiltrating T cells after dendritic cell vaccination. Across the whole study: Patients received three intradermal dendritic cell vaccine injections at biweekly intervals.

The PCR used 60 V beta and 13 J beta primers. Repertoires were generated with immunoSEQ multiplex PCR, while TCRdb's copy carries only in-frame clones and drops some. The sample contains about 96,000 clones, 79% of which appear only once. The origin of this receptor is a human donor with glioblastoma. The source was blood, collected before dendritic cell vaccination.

CDR3 nucleotide sequence: TGTGCCAGCAGCCCACAGAGCGGGCAGGCCTTCTCCAAAAATGAGCAGTTCTTC. Protein product: CASSPQSGQAFSKNEQFF. This chain joins TRBV7-6 and TRBJ2-1; possible D gene TRBD2, 6 bases. The V end lost 5 bases, the J end lost 7 bases, and 27 bases lay between the germline ends. The CDR3 has 18 amino acids. In germline, CDR1 is SGHVS, CDR2 FNYEAQ. Full variable domain (rest looked up from reference TRBV7-6 and TRBJ2-1): GAGVSQSPRYKVTKRGQDVALRCDPISGHVSLYWYRQALGQGPEFLTYFNYEAQQDKSGLPNDRFSAERPEGSISTLTIQRTEQRDSAMYRCASSPQSGQAFSKNEQFFGPGTRLTVL.